Listed here is a single TCR beta chain. This specimen belongs to a study of Graves' ophthalmopathy and Graves' hyperthyroidism. Transcripts of RNA were the source for amplifying TCR beta CDR3 regions. The authors performed first-round RT-PCR with HTBI primers and then a second-round multiplex PCR. TCRdb re-derived calls from the multiplex PCR reads in MiXCR, one entry per CDR3 protein. This sample carries 500,000 to 600,000 distinct CDR3 sequences, approximately 37% of them seen once, and the ten largest clones take 3.5% to 5%. This CDR3 spans 14 amino acids. Germline values: CDR1 SGHDN, CDR2 FVKESK. Trimming removed 5 bases from V and 6 bases from J; junction bases left unmatched: 9.

The sequence was collected from an adult man with Graves' hyperthyroidism. The V gene is TRBV14, the J gene TRBJ1-2; TRBD1 agrees at 7 bases. The sequencing input was peripheral blood or thyroid tissue (not recorded which). This CDR3 is CASSVDEGADGYTF. For the CDR3, the DNA is TGTGCCAGCAGCGTTGACGAGGGGGCTGATGGCTACACCTTC.